These 18 T cell receptor beta chains came from one sample sequenced in a study of blood T cell repertoires in COVID-19. TCRdb's copy holds only in-frame clones and misses some; the assay was immunoSEQ multiplex PCR. The sample yields 100,000 to 150,000 clones, roughly four fifths seen once. Sequencing was done on a sample of peripheral blood. Every receptor here comes from a man aged 55-75 years with acute or convalescent COVID-19.

V usage is TRBV15 and J usage is TRBJ2-7; no reliable D call. Germline-derived CDR1 and CDR2 are LNHNV and YYDKDF (reference sequence). There are 13 residues in the CDR3. Deletions cut 2 bases from V and 7 bases from J, with 12 bases between. CDR3 protein: CATSRLTAEEQYF. Here the CDR3 DNA reads TGTGCCACCAGCAGACTTACGGCGGAGGAGCAGTACTTC.

V usage is TRBV3-1 (or the pseudogene TRBV3-2) and J usage is TRBJ2-1, with 8 positions matching TRBD1. The CDR3 is 14 amino acids. Trimming cost V 1 base and J 4 bases; bases outside gene matches: 0. CDR1 and CDR2 (germline): LGHDT, YNNKEL (reference sequence). In DNA, the CDR3 is TGTGCCAGCAGCCAAGGGGACAGGTACAATGAGCAGTTCTTC. The encoded protein is CASSQGDRYNEQFF.

The sample holds one count of this clone. This rearrangement joins TRBV7-9 to TRBJ2-5, with D possibly matching TRBD1 (5 bases). The CDR3 is 14 residues long. Germline assignment: CDR1 SEHNR and CDR2 FQNEAQ (reference sequence). V gave up 5 bases and J gave up 5 bases, with 15 bases separating them. The CDR3 loop reads CASSVGVAGETQYF. The CDR3 DNA is TGTGCCAGCAGCGTCGGAGTAGCAGGGGAGACCCAGTACTTC.

The genes are TRBV27 and TRBJ1-6; a weak D match, TRBD1 (6 bases). The V gene lost 6 bases and the J gene lost 5 bases, with 20 bases spanning the gap. Looked up from germline, CDR1 is MNHEY and CDR2 is SMNVEV (reference sequence). The CDR3 runs to 17 residues. The CDR3 region has the DNA TGTGCCAGCAGACCCTGGTCGGGGGGGGCGGATAATTCACCCCTCCACTTT. Encoded protein: CASRPWSGGADNSPLHF.

This rearrangement joins TRBV5-1 to TRBJ2-7; 10 bases are a match to TRBD1. The V segment lost 4 bases and the J segment 5 bases; nucleotides outside the gene matches: 9. CDR1 is SGHRS, CDR2 YFSETQ, per germline. The CDR3 covers 15 residues. In DNA, the CDR3 is TGCGCCAGCAGCCCCGCGGGGACAGGGGAGCACGAGCAGTACTTC. Protein sequence: CASSPAGTGEHEQYF.

The CDR3 DNA is TGTGCCAGTAATGGCAGGGTCGGAACTAATGAAAAACTGTTTTTT. Protein product: CASNGRVGTNEKLFF. The chain uses TRBV19 and TRBJ1-4; possible D gene TRBD1, 5 bases. V was pared by 7 bases and J by 1 base, with 13 bases between. The CDR3 sequence is 15 residues long. The germline CDR1 and CDR2 sequences are LNHDA and SQIVND (reference sequence).

Written as DNA, the CDR3 is TGTGCCTGGAGTGACTATTTCGACAGGGGGACTAACTATGGCTACACCTTC. This encodes CAWSDYFDRGTNYGYTF. This chain links TRBV30 with TRBJ1-2, with 9 positions matching TRBD1. The germline CDR1 and CDR2 sequences are GTSNPN and SVGIG (reference sequence). This CDR3 is built from 17 residues. Trimming took 1 base from V and 0 from J; bases not matched to a gene: 9.

V is TRBV2 and J is TRBJ2-7; 7 bases align to TRBD2. CDR3 length: 14 residues. Germline lookup yields CDR1 SNHLY and CDR2 FYNNEI. Losses at the gene ends were 10 bases for V and 2 bases for J; bases not matched to a gene: 11. CDR3 coding DNA: TGTGCCAACCGGGTCGGAAGCGGGGCCTACGAGCAGTACTTC. Protein: CANRVGSGAYEQYF. The full variable domain, its missing parts supplied by reference TRBV2 and TRBJ2-7, is EPEVTQTPSHQVTQMGQEVILRCVPISNHLYFYWYRQILGQKVEFLVSFYNNEISEKSEIFDDQFSVERPDGSNFTLKIRSTKLEDSAMYFCANRVGSGAYEQYFGPGTRLTVT.

This chain uses TRBV4-2 with TRBJ1-1; D unclear. V lost 0 bases and J 0 bases, leaving 17 bases between the germline ends. CDR3 length equals 18 residues. The V gene's germline CDR1 is LGHNA and CDR2 YNFKEQ. CDR3 sequence: CASSQDSGYLKMNTEAFF. The CDR3 bases are TGTGCCAGCAGCCAAGATAGCGGGTACCTGAAGATGAACACTGAAGCTTTCTTT.

This clone was seen a few times. The rearrangement uses TRBV7-2 and TRBJ1-1; 10 bases map to TRBD1. The germline gives CDR1 SGHTA, CDR2 FQGNSA. V lost 5 bases, J lost 0 bases, and 3 bases stayed unmatched. The CDR3 loop spans 15 amino acids. This chain's CDR3 is CASSVGTGVNTEAFF. The CDR3 bases are TGTGCCAGCAGCGTGGGGACAGGGGTGAACACTGAAGCTTTCTTT. Together with reference TRBV7-2 and TRBJ1-1, the CDR3 gives the full variable domain: GAGVSQSPSNKVTEKGKDVELRCDPISGHTALYWYRQSLGQGLEFLIYFQGNSAPDKSGLPSDRFSAERTGGSVSTLTIQRTQQEDSAVYLCASSVGTGVNTEAFFGQGTRLTVV.

The CDR3 DNA is TGTGCCAGCAGCTTACGCGCAGATACGCAGTATTTT. Amino acid sequence: CASSLRADTQYF. The chain combines TRBV11-2 with TRBJ2-3; D remains unclear. The germline CDR1 and CDR2 sequences are SGHAT and FQNNGV. Trimming stripped 2 bases from V and 4 bases from J, with 4 bases between. This CDR3 is built from 12 residues.

The rearrangement links TRBV5-1 to TRBJ2-5; 8 bases align to TRBD1. This CDR3 contains 16 residues. Germline V gives CDR1 SGHRS, CDR2 YFSETQ. V dropped 4 bases and J dropped 1; count of bases not matched to a gene: 9. The CDR3 DNA follows: TGCGCCAGCAGCAGGACACAGGGGGTAGGCCAAGAGACCCAGTACTTC. It yields the protein CASSRTQGVGQETQYF.

The chain uses TRBV14 and TRBJ2-2, with D hard to call. Trimming removed 1 base from V and 0 bases from J, with 6 bases in between. CDR3 length: 15 amino acids. Germline CDR1 and CDR2: SGHDN and FVKESK. DNA of the CDR3: TGTGCCAGCAGCCAAGCTTCAGCGAACACCGGGGAGCTGTTTTTT. Amino acid sequence: CASSQASANTGELFF.

J is TRBJ2-5 and V is TRBV5-1, with 14 bases aligning to TRBD2. Per germline, CDR1 SGHRS and CDR2 YFSETQ. Trimming at V came to 2 bases and at J to 4 bases, leaving 4 bases not matched to a gene. The CDR3 is 16 residues long. This chain's CDR3 is CASSLDGLAGGETQYF. The CDR3 coding sequence is TGCGCCAGCAGCTTAGACGGACTAGCGGGGGGAGAGACCCAGTACTTC.

The chain carries TRBV15 and TRBJ2-1, with D tentatively TRBD1 (6 bases). The germline V and J ends were trimmed by 4 bases and 7 bases, with 14 bases remaining between them. The CDR3 spans 14 residues. CDR1 LNHNV and CDR2 YYDKDF come from the germline V gene (reference sequence). The CDR3 DNA sequence: TGTGCCACCAGCACGCAAGGGGGATTTAATGAGCAGTTCTTC. Translation: CATSTQGGFNEQFF.

This chain uses TRBV30 with TRBJ1-2; 7 positions match TRBD1. The germline gives CDR1 GTSNPN, CDR2 SVGIG (reference sequence). V gave up 0 bases and J gave up 4 bases; unmatched junction bases: 2. The CDR3 length is 13 residues. CDR3 nucleotides: TGTGCCTGGAGTGTACGGACAGGCTATGGCTACACCTTC. This translates into CAWSVRTGYGYTF.

V gene TRBV9 combines with J gene TRBJ1-3; unclear D gene. Germline V lookup: CDR1 SGDLS, CDR2 YYNGEE. The length of the CDR3 is 11 residues. Trimming took 5 bases from V and 4 from J, leaving 4 bases between them. The CDR3 DNA follows: TGTGCCAGCAGGTCGGGAAACACCATATATTTT. Encoded protein: CASRSGNTIYF.

V is TRBV23-1 and J is TRBJ1-2; D remains ambiguous. TRBV23-1 belongs to the ORF category, with a function that is uncertain. The CDR3 is 18 residues long. V was cut by 0 bases and J by 2 bases, with 19 bases left in between. CDR3 sequence: CASSQSPFNSSRNYGYTF. CDR3 DNA: TGCGCCAGCAGTCAATCCCCGTTTAACTCCTCGCGAAACTATGGCTACACCTTC.